This T cell receptor (beta chain) was found in a study of cytomegalovirus exposure and HLA in healthy donors. Study results and caveats: For TCR beta chains, V- and J-gene trimming was later linked to a missense DCLRE1C variant.

Notes on this clone: Its cognate antigen is unknown.

V gave up 0 bases and J gave up 0 bases, with 9 bases separating them. CDR1 LNHDA and CDR2 SQIVND come from the germline V gene (reference sequence). The CDR3 is 15 residues long. Primers: 60 Vbeta forward and 13 Jbeta reverse. In the authors' workflow: The count from a later analysis was 60 million to 85 million unique TCR beta chains, some 11 million of them shared. The method was immunoSEQ multiplex PCR; TCRdb's version includes in-frame clones alone and lacks a portion of them. V and J calls and clone size are as listed in that table; D and trimming were resolved from the DNA. Of 110,000 or so clones listed, roughly 77% were seen once; the top ten hold about 5%.

Source material: PBMCs. This chain joins TRBV19 and TRBJ2-7, with D unresolved. The source of this sequence is a man aged 50-60 years in good health and CMV-seropositive. CDR3 residues: CASSIDVGPSYEQYF. The DNA of the CDR3 is TGTGCCAGTAGTATAGACGTGGGCCCCTCCTACGAGCAGTACTTC.